This TCR beta chain was sequenced for a study of blood T cell repertoires in COVID-19. Study-wide context: Acute-phase and convalescent COVID-19 samples originated in the United States, Italy and Spain. The cDNA or gDNA used as material had been derived from T cells, B-cell-depleted T cells, or PBMCs.

In the source study's methods: Estimated nucleated cell counts came from reference gene primer amplification. Libraries were prepared by immunoSEQ multiplex PCR; TCRdb keeps only in-frame clonotypes and omits some of them. V and J calls and clone size are those listed in that table; D and trimming were worked out from the DNA. The sample lists 250,000 to 300,000 clones; around 86% were seen once. Input material: peripheral blood. The source of this sequence is a man younger than 35 with active or convalescent COVID-19.

CDR3 sequence (DNA): TGTGCCAGCAGTGAAGTTAGCAGCAATCAGCCCCAGCATTTT. It encodes CASSEVSSNQPQHF. This chain uses TRBV6-1 with TRBJ1-5, with D unclear. Germline lookup yields CDR1 MNHNS and CDR2 SASEGT. The length of the CDR3 is 14 residues. V lost 1 base and J 1 base, leaving 5 bases between the germline ends.